Each of the 22 T cell receptor beta chains below was sequenced from the same sample in a study of blood T cell repertoires in COVID-19. Measured with immunoSEQ multiplex PCR; TCRdb has only the in-frame clones, and not every one. The table records some 150,000 clones, 70% to 80% of them present only once. Sequenced: peripheral blood. The origin of the receptors is an elderly woman with active or convalescent COVID-19.

CDR3 bases: TGTGCCAGCAGCGCAAGACAGGGTGCGATCGACAATGAGCAGTTCTTC. Translated: CASSARQGAIDNEQFF. The chain combines TRBV7-2 with TRBJ2-1, with 7 bases lining up with TRBD1. The CDR3 runs 16 residues. V lost 5 bases to trimming and J lost 5 bases; unmatched junction nucleotides: 12. The germline CDR1 and CDR2 sequences are SGHTA and FQGNSA.

The chain is built from TRBV7-6 and TRBJ2-3; 11 bases fit TRBD2. V shed 5 bases and J 6 bases; nucleotides not matched to a gene: 10. The CDR3 is 16 residues long. Germline CDR1 is SGHVS and CDR2 is FNYEAQ. CDR3 sequence: CASSDLAGGLADTQYF. The CDR3 bases are TGTGCCAGCAGCGACTTAGCGGGGGGGTTGGCGGATACGCAGTATTTT.

The rearrangement joins TRBV5-1 to TRBJ2-2, with TRBD1 matching 7 bases. This CDR3 has 16 residues. V shed 4 bases, J shed 5 bases, and the junction held 11 bases outside the gene matches. The germline CDR1 and CDR2 sequences are SGHRS and YFSETQ. The CDR3 nucleotides are TGCGCCAGCAGCAAGGGGGACAGTCTAGGAACCGGGGAGCTGTTTTTT. Its protein product is CASSKGDSLGTGELFF.

V gene TRBV7-9 combines with J gene TRBJ1-6; tentatively, D is TRBD1 (6 bases). Trimming took off 5 bases at V and 6 bases at J, with 14 bases between the two ends. Germline values: CDR1 SEHNR, CDR2 FQNEAQ (reference sequence). The CDR3 has 15 amino acids. The CDR3 DNA sequence: TGTGCCAGCAGCCCACTGGCAGGGGCTAATTCACCCCTCCACTTT. Its translation is CASSPLAGANSPLHF.

The chain recombines TRBV15 with TRBJ1-6; D ambiguous. The CDR3 is 13 residues long. Germline loops: CDR1 LNHNV, CDR2 YYDKDF (reference sequence). V was cut by 1 base and J by 7 bases, with 5 bases left in between. The CDR3 sequence: CATSRVENSPLHF. The DNA for the CDR3 is TGTGCCACCAGCAGAGTTGAGAATTCACCCCTCCACTTT.

The table lists this clone with many counts. The rearrangement joins TRBV9 to TRBJ1-2; the D is unclear. The CDR3 is 12 residues long. From germline, CDR1 is SGDLS and CDR2 YYNGEE. V shed 4 bases and J shed 7 bases, with 11 bases lying between them. CDR3 DNA: TGTGCCAGCAGCTTAGGTGGCGGTGGCTACACCTTC. It codes for CASSLGGGGYTF.

This clone came up a few times. The V and J genes are TRBV28 and TRBJ1-2; D may be TRBD1 (5 bases). Germline V lookup: CDR1 MDHEN, CDR2 SYDVKM. The length of the CDR3 is 13 residues. V lost 5 bases, J lost 0 bases, and 7 bases lay in between. CDR3 loop: CASSDRANYGYTF. The CDR3 nucleotides read TGTGCCAGCAGTGACAGAGCTAACTATGGCTACACCTTC.

The chain couples TRBV5-4 to TRBJ2-7, with 8 bases aligning to TRBD1. Germline values: CDR1 SGHNT, CDR2 YYREEE (reference sequence). The J segment lost 3 bases and the V segment lost 2 bases, leaving 4 bases of the junction unmatched. The CDR3 length is 14 residues. The CDR3 protein is CASSFDRGHYEQYF. CDR3 in DNA: TGTGCCAGCAGCTTCGACAGGGGACACTACGAGCAGTACTTC.

The chain couples TRBV27 to TRBJ1-1, with D perhaps matching TRBD1 (6 bases). Germline V CDR1 and CDR2: MNHEY, SMNVEV (reference sequence). Trimming shortened V by 6 bases and J by 0 bases, and 14 bases separated the two germline ends. This CDR3 is 15 amino acids long. The CDR3: CASRPFRDMNTEAFF. Written as DNA, the CDR3 is TGTGCCAGCAGACCCTTCAGGGACATGAACACTGAAGCTTTCTTT.

This clone came up a few times. The rearrangement uses TRBV18 and TRBJ1-3, with D uncertain. This CDR3 is 18 amino acids long. V gave up 2 bases and J gave up 0 bases, with 17 bases separating them. Looked up from germline, CDR1 is KGHSH and CDR2 is LQKENI. This chain's CDR3 is CASSPVQMQAISGNTIYF. For the CDR3, the DNA is TGTGCCAGCTCACCAGTTCAAATGCAGGCGATCTCTGGAAACACCATATATTTT. Complete variable domain (other parts from reference TRBV18 and TRBJ1-3): NAGVMQNPRHLVRRRGQEARLRCSPMKGHSHVYWYRQLPEEGLKFMVYLQKENIIDESGMPKERFSAEFPKEGPSILRIQQVVRGDSAAYFCASSPVQMQAISGNTIYFGEGSWLTVV.

V is TRBV21-1 and J is TRBJ2-2; the table's D call, TRBD2, was not checked against the DNA. TRBV21-1 is recorded as a pseudogene. CDR3 length equals 13 residues. CDR3 in amino acids: CASRASIAGELFF. DNA of the CDR3: TGTGCCAGCAGGGCTAGTATCGCCGGGGAGCTGTTTTTT.

The chain uses TRBV4-1 and TRBJ2-1; TRBD2 is a possible D gene (6 bases). The V and J ends lost 0 bases and 3 bases respectively, with 18 bases between them. From germline, CDR1 is MGHRA and CDR2 YSYEKL. This CDR3 has 18 amino acids. Here the CDR3 DNA reads TGCGCCAGCAGCCAAGAAAGGGGCGGGGAACTATACTACAATGAGCAGTTCTTC. It is translated as CASSQERGGELYYNEQFF.

This clone was seen many times. The chain employs TRBV7-3 and TRBJ2-1; 7 bases match TRBD1. The trim removed 3 bases at V and 6 bases at J, leaving 5 bases unmatched. The CDR3 totals 14 residues. Germline V gene lookup returns CDR1 SGHTA and CDR2 FQGTGA. The CDR3 loop is CASSFRQGTNEQFF. The CDR3 region has the DNA TGTGCCAGCAGCTTCCGACAGGGCACCAATGAGCAGTTCTTC.

This chain uses TRBV19 with TRBJ2-7, with D possibly matching TRBD1 (6 bases). Trimming took off 4 bases at V and 3 bases at J, with 10 bases between the two ends. CDR3 length: 13 amino acids. Germline CDR1 is LNHDA and CDR2 is SQIVND (reference sequence). CDR3 region: CASSNRVGYEQYF. DNA for the CDR3: TGTGCCAGTAGTAACAGGGTTGGCTACGAGCAGTACTTC.

The chain links TRBV7-9 to TRBJ1-6; TRBD1 matches at 8 bases. Trimming removed 6 bases from V and 10 bases from J; junction bases left unmatched: 8. The CDR3 contains 14 residues. Germline CDR1 reads SEHNR; CDR2 reads FQNEAQ (reference sequence). The CDR3 coding sequence is TGTGCCAGCAGACGAGCAGGGGGCTGGTCACCCCTCCACTTT. Its translation: CASRRAGGWSPLHF.

This chain joins TRBV5-8 and TRBJ1-5; a possible D gene is TRBD1 (6 bases). The CDR3 runs to 14 residues. Germline V gene sequence: CDR1 SGHTS, CDR2 YDEGEE. Trimming shortened V by 0 bases and J by 3 bases, and 7 bases separated the two germline ends. CDR3 residues: CASSLGQDNQPQHF. The CDR3 coding sequence is TGTGCCAGCAGCTTGGGACAGGACAATCAGCCCCAGCATTTT.

This clone was picked up one time. V usage is TRBV19 and J usage is TRBJ1-5, with D tentatively TRBD1 (5 bases). Germline loops: CDR1 LNHDA, CDR2 SQIVND (reference sequence). CDR3 length: 14 amino acids. V was cut by 7 bases and J by 9 bases, with 19 bases left in between. Here the CDR3 reads CASNSRGTGPPQHF. The CDR3 DNA reads as TGTGCCAGTAACTCAAGGGGCACAGGACCGCCCCAGCATTTT. Drawing the rest from reference TRBV19 and TRBJ1-5, the complete variable domain is DGGITQSPKYLFRKEGQNVTLSCEQNLNHDAMYWYRQDPGQGLRLIYYSQIVNDFQKGDIAEGYSVSREKKESFPLTVTSAQKNPTAFYLCASNSRGTGPPQHFGDGTRLSIL.

The V call is TRBV19, the J call TRBJ2-5; tentative D call: TRBD2 (5 bases). The V gene's germline CDR1 is LNHDA and CDR2 SQIVND (reference sequence). The CDR3 contains 14 residues. V lost 2 bases and J lost 1, with 8 bases in between. The CDR3: CASSITGVQETQYF. The CDR3 DNA is TGTGCCAGTAGTATAACCGGGGTCCAAGAGACCCAGTACTTC.

A few counts support this clone. The chain uses TRBV30 and TRBJ1-1; 9 bases agree with TRBD1. Germline assignment: CDR1 GTSNPN and CDR2 SVGIG (reference sequence). This CDR3 is built from 13 residues. With 5 bases clipped from V and 7 bases from J, the junction kept 8 bases outside the gene matches. The CDR3, as DNA: TGTGCCTGGGGAAACAGGGGGCTGGGTGAAGCTTTCTTT. Its translation is CAWGNRGLGEAFF.

This clone was observed a few times. The chain combines TRBV11-2 with TRBJ2-7, with 11 bases that match TRBD2. J gave up 2 bases and V 1 base, and 1 base lay outside the gene matches. The CDR3 has 15 amino acids. Germline V gives CDR1 SGHAT, CDR2 FQNNGV. CDR3 region: CASSLVTSGTYEQYF. The CDR3 region has the DNA TGTGCCAGCAGCTTAGTGACTAGCGGGACCTACGAGCAGTACTTC.

The V and J genes are TRBV18 and TRBJ1-5, with D perhaps matching TRBD1 (5 bases). The CDR3 extends over 14 amino acids. Trimming took off 5 bases at V and 4 bases at J, with 12 bases between the two ends. Germline-derived CDR1 and CDR2 are KGHSH and LQKENI. The CDR3 loop is CASSDGRQNQPQHF. CDR3 DNA sequence: TGTGCCAGCTCAGACGGGAGACAGAATCAGCCCCAGCATTTT.

The rearrangement joins TRBV5-1 to TRBJ2-1; TRBD2 matches at 7 bases. From germline, CDR1 is SGHRS and CDR2 YFSETQ. The CDR3 loop spans 15 amino acids. Trimming cost V 0 bases and J 4 bases; bases outside gene matches: 4. CDR3 loop: CASSLGAGSYNEQFF. The DNA for the CDR3 is TGCGCCAGCAGCTTGGGAGCGGGGTCATACAATGAGCAGTTCTTC.